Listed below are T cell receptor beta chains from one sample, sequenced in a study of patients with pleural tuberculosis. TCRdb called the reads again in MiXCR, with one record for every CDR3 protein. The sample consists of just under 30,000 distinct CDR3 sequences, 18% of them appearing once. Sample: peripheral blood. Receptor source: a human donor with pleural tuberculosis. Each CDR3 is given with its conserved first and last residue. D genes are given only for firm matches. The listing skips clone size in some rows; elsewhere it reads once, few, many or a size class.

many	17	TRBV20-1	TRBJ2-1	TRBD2	CSAILAGGHSSYNEQFF	TGCAGTGCTATACTAGCGGGGGGCCATAGCTCCTACAATGAGCAGTTCTTC
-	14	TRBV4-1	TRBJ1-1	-	CASSQVVGNTEAFF	TGCGCCAGCAGCCAGGTGGTGGGGAACACTGAAGCTTTCTTT
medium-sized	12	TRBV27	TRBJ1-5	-	CASTEGDQPQHF	TGTGCCAGCACGGAGGGGGATCAGCCCCAGCATTTT
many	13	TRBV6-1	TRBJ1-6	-	CASTTPRGGALHF	TGTGCCAGCACCACCCCCCGCGGCGGGGCCCTCCACTTT
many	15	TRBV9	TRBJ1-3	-	CASSETVYSGNTIYF	TGTGCCAGCAGCGAGACAGTTTACTCTGGAAACACCATATATTTT
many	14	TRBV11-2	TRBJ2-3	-	CASSLVRSTDTQYF	TGTGCCAGCAGCTTAGTGCGGAGCACAGATACGCAGTATTTT
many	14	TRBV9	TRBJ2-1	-	CASSLGLSYNEQFF	TGTGCCAGCAGCTTGGGTCTCTCCTACAATGAGCAGTTCTTC
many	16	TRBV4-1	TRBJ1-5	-	CASSQDQGQGHQPQHF	TGCGCCAGCAGCCAAGATCAGGGGCAGGGTCATCAGCCCCAGCATTTT
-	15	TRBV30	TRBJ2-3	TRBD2	CAWRNLAGDTDTQYF	TGTGCCTGGAGAAACCTAGCGGGAGATACAGATACGCAGTATTTT
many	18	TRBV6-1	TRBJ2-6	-	CASSEARYRVSGANVLTF	TGTGCCAGCAGTGAAGCCCGTTATCGGGTCTCTGGGGCCAACGTCCTGACTTTC
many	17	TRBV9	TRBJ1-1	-	CASSVLAVLSQNTEAFF	TGTGCCAGCAGCGTTTTGGCAGTTCTATCTCAGAACACTGAAGCTTTCTTT
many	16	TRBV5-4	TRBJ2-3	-	CASSPVTAPSTDTQYF	TGTGCCAGCAGTCCGGTGACCGCACCTTCCACAGATACGCAGTATTTT
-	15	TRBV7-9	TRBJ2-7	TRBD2	CASSFSGGDSYEQYF	TGTGCCAGCAGCTTTAGCGGGGGGGACTCCTACGAGCAGTACTTC
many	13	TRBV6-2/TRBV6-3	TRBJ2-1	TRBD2	CASNLAGGGEQFF	TGTGCCAGTAACCTAGCGGGGGGTGGTGAGCAGTTCTTC
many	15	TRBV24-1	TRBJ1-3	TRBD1	CATSRRGHGGNTIYF	TGTGCCACCAGTCGCAGGGGGCATGGTGGAAACACCATATATTTT
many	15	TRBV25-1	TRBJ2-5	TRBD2	CASRLAGGPEETQYF	TGTGCCAGCAGACTAGCGGGAGGGCCTGAAGAGACCCAGTACTTC
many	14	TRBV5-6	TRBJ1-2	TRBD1	CASSLGRGPYGYTF	TGTGCCAGCAGCTTAGGCAGGGGGCCTTATGGCTACACCTTC
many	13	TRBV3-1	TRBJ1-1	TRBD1	CASSQGQGTEAFF	TGTGCCAGCAGCCAAGGACAGGGCACTGAAGCTTTCTTT
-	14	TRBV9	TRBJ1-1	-	CASSVHEGQTEAFF	TGTGCCAGCAGCGTTCACGAAGGACAGACTGAAGCTTTCTTT
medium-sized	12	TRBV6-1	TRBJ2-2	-	CASSTNTGELFF	TGTGCCAGCAGTACAAACACCGGGGAGCTGTTTTTT
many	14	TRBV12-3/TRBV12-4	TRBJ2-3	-	CASSFQGFTDTQYF	TGTGCCAGCAGTTTTCAGGGTTTCACAGATACGCAGTATTTT
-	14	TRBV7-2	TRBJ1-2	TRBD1	CDSSLYRDRGQYTF	TGTGACAGCAGCTTGTACCGGGACAGGGGGCAATACACCTTC
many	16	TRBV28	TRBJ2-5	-	CASSFYLAREQETQYF	TGTGCCAGCAGTTTTTACCTAGCTCGAGAACAAGAGACCCAGTACTTC
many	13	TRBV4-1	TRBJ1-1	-	CASSQEGRLMAFF	TGCGCCAGCAGCCAAGAGGGCAGGTTGATGGCTTTCTTT
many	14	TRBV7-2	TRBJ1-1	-	CASSLGQVNTEAFF	TGTGCCAGCAGCTTAGGACAGGTGAACACTGAAGCTTTCTTT
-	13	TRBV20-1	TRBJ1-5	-	CSACSIRNQPQHF	TGCAGTGCTTGCTCGATTAGGAATCAGCCCCAGCATTTT
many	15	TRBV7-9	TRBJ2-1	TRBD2	CASSSPLAGNNEQFF	TGTGCCAGCAGCTCCCCACTAGCGGGGAATAATGAGCAGTTCTTC
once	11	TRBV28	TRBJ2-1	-	CASSSSRLQFF	TGTGCCAGCAGTTCTAGCAGATTGCAGTTCTTC
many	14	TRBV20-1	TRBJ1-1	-	CSATFGGLNTEAFF	TGCAGTGCTACTTTTGGGGGCCTGAACACTGAAGCTTTCTTT
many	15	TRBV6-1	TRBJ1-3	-	CASRKLGISGNTIYF	TGTGCCAGCAGAAAATTGGGGATTTCTGGAAACACCATATATTTT
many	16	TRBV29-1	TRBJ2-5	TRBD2	CSVDGTSGRPQETQYF	TGCAGCGTTGATGGGACTAGCGGGAGGCCCCAAGAGACCCAGTACTTC
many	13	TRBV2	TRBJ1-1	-	CASNEAGNTEAFF	TGTGCCAGCAATGAGGCCGGGAACACTGAAGCTTTCTTT
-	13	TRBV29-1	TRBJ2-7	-	CSAGEGLAYEQYF	TGCAGCGCCGGCGAGGGGCTGGCCTACGAGCAGTACTTC
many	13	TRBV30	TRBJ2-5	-	CAWSALESATQYF	TGTGCCTGGAGTGCCCTAGAGAGCGCGACCCAGTACTTC
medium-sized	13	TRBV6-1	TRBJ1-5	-	CASTLGQDQPQHF	TGTGCCAGCACCCTGGGGCAGGATCAGCCCCAGCATTTT
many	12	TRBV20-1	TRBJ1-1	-	CSARDVNTEAFF	TGCAGTGCTAGAGATGTGAACACTGAAGCTTTCTTT
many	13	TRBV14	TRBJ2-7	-	CASSRATRVEQYF	TGTGCCAGCAGCCGAGCGACCAGGGTCGAGCAGTACTTC
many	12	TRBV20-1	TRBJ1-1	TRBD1	CSAQDRGTEAFF	TGCAGTGCGCAAGACAGGGGAACTGAAGCTTTCTTT
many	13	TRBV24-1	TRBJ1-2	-	CATSDLYGYGYTF	TGTGCCACCAGTGATTTGTATGGCTATGGCTACACCTTC
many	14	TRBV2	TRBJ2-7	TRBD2	CASSKRDSSYEQYF	TGTGCCAGCAGTAAGCGGGACTCCTCCTACGAGCAGTACTTC
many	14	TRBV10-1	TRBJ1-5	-	CASSESGVSQPQHF	TGCGCCAGCAGTGAGTCCGGGGTGAGTCAGCCCCAGCATTTT
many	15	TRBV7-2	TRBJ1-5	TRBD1	CASSLYRDRNQPQHF	TGTGCCAGCAGCTTGTACCGGGACAGGAATCAGCCCCAGCATTTT
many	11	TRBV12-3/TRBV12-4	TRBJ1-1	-	CASSFSSEAFF	TGTGCCAGCAGTTTCTCTAGTGAAGCTTTCTTT
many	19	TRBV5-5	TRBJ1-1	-	CASSLVFRTSFNMNTEAFF	TGTGCCAGCAGCTTAGTCTTCCGGACATCCTTTAACATGAACACTGAAGCTTTCTTT
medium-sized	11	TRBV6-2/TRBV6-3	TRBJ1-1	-	CASRNEDEAFF	TGTGCCAGCAGGAACGAAGATGAAGCTTTCTTT
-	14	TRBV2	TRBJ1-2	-	CAIIPGPSNYGYTF	TGTGCCATCATACCGGGACCTTCTAACTATGGCTACACCTTC
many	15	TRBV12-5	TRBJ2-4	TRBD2	CASAKAGAPGNIQYF	TGTGCTAGTGCCAAAGCGGGGGCCCCGGGTAACATTCAGTACTTC
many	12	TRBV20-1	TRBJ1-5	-	CSARSTGQPQHF	TGCAGTGCTAGATCAACAGGTCAGCCCCAGCATTTT
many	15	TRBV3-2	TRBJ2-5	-	CASSPVGTSPETQYF	TGTGCCAGCAGCCCTGTGGGTACTTCACCAGAGACCCAGTACTTC
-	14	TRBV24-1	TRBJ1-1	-	CTTSSHAVNTEAFF	TGTACCACCAGTTCCCATGCGGTGAACACTGAAGCCTTCTTT
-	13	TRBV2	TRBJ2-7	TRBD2	CASLGLDAYEQYF	TGTGCCAGCCTCGGACTAGATGCCTACGAGCAGTACTTC
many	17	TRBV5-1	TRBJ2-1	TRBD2	CASSPSSTSGPYNEQFF	TGCGCCAGCAGCCCGTCCTCGACTAGCGGACCCTACAATGAGCAGTTCTTC
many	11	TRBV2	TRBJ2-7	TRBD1	CASRGHYEQYF	TGTGCATCGAGGGGGCACTACGAGCAGTACTTC